The clone carrying this TCR beta chain was recorded many times. The data stem from a study of regulatory T cells in long-lasting Graves disease. V lost 0 bases to trimming and J lost 7 bases, with 4 bases between them. In germline, CDR1 is SNHLY, CDR2 FYNNEI. This CDR3 has 11 residues. Assembly of TCR beta libraries relied on iRepertoire HTBI primers together with Arm-PCR of CDR3 regions. From the multiplex PCR reads, TCRdb called clonotypes with MiXCR, one entry per CDR3 protein. The sample includes about 430,000 distinct CDR3 sequences, about 15% seen only once; the top ten take approximately 7.8%. Time point noted: newly diagnosed GD, antithyroid drugs for less than 3 months. The TCR library was made from RNA extracted from PBMCs. This sample was also put to use in a study of T cells in Graves' hyperthyroidism and ophthalmopathy. That study adds: Subjects aged 18 to 65 presented with newly diagnosed hyperthyroidism of less than 2 months' duration.

The chain recombines TRBV2 with TRBJ2-7; D gene unclear. This receptor was taken from a woman aged 40 to 50 with Graves disease. Specimen: peripheral blood mononuclear cells (PBMCs), collected at new diagnosis, from a patient treated with antithyroid drugs. CDR3 DNA sequence: TGTGCCAGCAGTGAAGCTCGGGAGCAGTACTTC. Its translation is CASSEAREQYF.